Listed below are T cell receptor beta chains from one sample, sequenced in a study of blood T cell repertoires in COVID-19. Sequencing was performed with immunoSEQ multiplex PCR; in TCRdb, only in-frame clones are kept and a portion is missing. The repertoire holds roughly 80,000 clones, around 76% seen once, with about 15% in the top ten. Material: peripheral blood. These receptors were taken from a man between 65 and 79 years old with active or convalescent COVID-19. Both conserved end residues are part of each CDR3. D genes are given only for firm matches. Not all rows give a size; the values are once, few, many and, for expanded clones, a class.

CDR3 protein: CSARDQYGYTF
CDR3 DNA: TGCAGTGCTAGAGATCAATATGGCTACACCTTC
J gene: TRBJ1-2
V gene: TRBV20-1
D gene: -
clone size: -

CDR3 protein: CASSQEGDSLWAEAFF
CDR3 DNA: TGCGCCAGCAGCCAAGAAGGAGACTCCTTATGGGCTGAAGCTTTCTTT
J gene: TRBJ1-1
V gene: TRBV4-1
D gene: -
clone size: -

CDR3 protein: CASSLNTGDRSGNTIYF
CDR3 DNA: TGCGCCAGCAGCTTAAATACAGGGGACCGCTCTGGAAACACCATATATTTT
J gene: TRBJ1-3
V gene: TRBV5-1
D gene: TRBD1
clone size: once

CDR3 protein: CASSSWTRGYEQYF
CDR3 DNA: TGTGCCAGCAGCTCCTGGACTAGGGGTTACGAGCAGTACTTC
J gene: TRBJ2-7
V gene: TRBV7-9
D gene: TRBD2
clone size: -

CDR3 protein: CASSLGRGEYGYTF
CDR3 DNA: TGTGCCAGCAGCTTGGGCAGGGGGGAATATGGCTACACCTTC
J gene: TRBJ1-2
V gene: TRBV5-4
D gene: TRBD1
clone size: -

CDR3 protein: CASSQDRGSGGYTF
CDR3 DNA: TGCGCCAGCAGCCAAGATCGGGGTTCTGGTGGATACACCTTC
J gene: TRBJ1-2
V gene: TRBV4-1
D gene: -
clone size: few

CDR3 protein: CASSGQGAVTDTQYF
CDR3 DNA: TGTGCCAGCAGTGGGCAGGGGGCGGTTACAGATACGCAGTATTTT
J gene: TRBJ2-3
V gene: TRBV2
D gene: TRBD1
clone size: -

CDR3 protein: CASSLGSQGSYEQYF
CDR3 DNA: TGTGCCAGCAGCTTAGGGAGCCAGGGCTCCTACGAGCAGTACTTC
J gene: TRBJ2-7
V gene: TRBV13
D gene: -
clone size: -

CDR3 protein: CASSLGQTNTEAFF
CDR3 DNA: TGTGCCAGCTCACTTGGACAGACGAACACTGAAGCTTTCTTT
J gene: TRBJ1-1
V gene: TRBV18
D gene: -
clone size: -

CDR3 protein: CASRRGMDYGYTF
CDR3 DNA: TGTGCCAGCAGAAGGGGAATGGACTATGGCTACACCTTC
J gene: TRBJ1-2
V gene: TRBV7-9
D gene: -
clone size: -

CDR3 protein: CASSYTTSGGVGEQYF
CDR3 DNA: TGTGCCAGCAGTTACACCACTAGCGGGGGTGTGGGGGAGCAGTACTTC
J gene: TRBJ2-7
V gene: TRBV6-5
D gene: TRBD2
clone size: -

CDR3 protein: CASSQEGGGPQETQYF
CDR3 DNA: TGTGCCAGCAGCCAAGAGGGCGGGGGACCACAAGAGACCCAGTACTTC
J gene: TRBJ2-5
V gene: TRBV4-2
D gene: TRBD2
clone size: -

CDR3 protein: CASSQSRDNEQFF
CDR3 DNA: TGTGCCAGCAGCCAATCGCGGGATAATGAGCAGTTCTTC
J gene: TRBJ2-1
V gene: TRBV16
D gene: -
clone size: -

CDR3 protein: CASSHSPGTGRYNEQFF
CDR3 DNA: TGTGCCAGCAGCCACAGTCCCGGGACAGGACGATACAATGAGCAGTTCTTC
J gene: TRBJ2-1
V gene: TRBV7-9
D gene: TRBD1
clone size: -

CDR3 protein: CASSLFLADNTGELFF
CDR3 DNA: TGCGCCAGCAGCTTGTTTCTAGCGGATAACACCGGGGAGCTGTTTTTT
J gene: TRBJ2-2
V gene: TRBV5-1
D gene: TRBD2
clone size: -

CDR3 protein: CASSCGVAGDLSYEQYF
CDR3 DNA: TGTGCCAGCAGTTGCGGGGTAGCGGGGGACCTCTCCTACGAGCAGTACTTC
J gene: TRBJ2-7
V gene: TRBV2
D gene: TRBD2
clone size: -

CDR3 protein: CASSYLRGYEQYF
CDR3 DNA: TGTGCCAGCAGTTACCTTCGGGGTTACGAGCAGTACTTC
J gene: TRBJ2-7
V gene: TRBV6-6
D gene: -
clone size: -

CDR3 protein: CASSLISGTGINEQFF
CDR3 DNA: TGCGCCAGCAGCTTGATTTCCGGGACAGGGATCAATGAGCAGTTCTTC
J gene: TRBJ2-1
V gene: TRBV5-1
D gene: TRBD1
clone size: -

CDR3 protein: CASSFSSGEKLFF
CDR3 DNA: TGTGCCAGCAGCTTTTCAAGCGGTGAAAAACTGTTTTTT
J gene: TRBJ1-4
V gene: TRBV5-5
D gene: -
clone size: -

CDR3 protein: CASSRDVGADTQYF
CDR3 DNA: TGTGCCAGCAGCCGAGATGTAGGGGCAGATACGCAGTATTTT
J gene: TRBJ2-3
V gene: TRBV5-5
D gene: -
clone size: -

CDR3 protein: CASRKTGDTEAFF
CDR3 DNA: TGTGCCAGTAGAAAGACAGGGGACACTGAAGCTTTCTTT
J gene: TRBJ1-1
V gene: TRBV19
D gene: TRBD1
clone size: -

CDR3 protein: CASSGVQGYGYTF
CDR3 DNA: TGTGCCAGCAGCGGGGTACAGGGTTATGGCTACACCTTC
J gene: TRBJ1-2
V gene: TRBV9
D gene: -
clone size: -

CDR3 protein: CASSPSAGSYEQYF
CDR3 DNA: TGTGCCAGCTCACCTAGCGCGGGCTCCTACGAGCAGTACTTC
J gene: TRBJ2-7
V gene: TRBV18
D gene: -
clone size: -

CDR3 protein: CASSIASRGGAFF
CDR3 DNA: TGTGCCAGTAGTATCGCCAGTCGGGGGGGGGCTTTCTTT
J gene: TRBJ1-1
V gene: TRBV19
D gene: -
clone size: once

CDR3 protein: CASSRDLRTALPNTGELFF
CDR3 DNA: TGTGCCAGCAGCCGAGACCTCAGGACAGCTCTCCCGAACACCGGGGAGCTGTTTTTT
J gene: TRBJ2-2
V gene: TRBV3-1/TRBV3-2
D gene: -
clone size: -

CDR3 protein: CSVNIGNTDTQYF
CDR3 DNA: TGCAGCGTTAATATCGGGAACACAGATACGCAGTATTTT
J gene: TRBJ2-3
V gene: TRBV29-1
D gene: -
clone size: once

CDR3 protein: CASRAGLLSSYEQYF
CDR3 DNA: TGTGCCAGCAGGGCAGGACTCTTGAGCTCCTACGAGCAGTACTTC
J gene: TRBJ2-7
V gene: TRBV12-1
D gene: -
clone size: -

CDR3 protein: CASSDGGDQPQHF
CDR3 DNA: TGCGCCAGCAGCGACGGAGGGGATCAGCCCCAGCATTTT
J gene: TRBJ1-5
V gene: TRBV5-1
D gene: -
clone size: -

CDR3 protein: CASSFDRGYSNEQFF
CDR3 DNA: TGTGCCAGCAGCTTCGACAGGGGGTACTCAAATGAGCAGTTCTTC
J gene: TRBJ2-1
V gene: TRBV7-9
D gene: TRBD1
clone size: -

CDR3 protein: CASSPGGAGGQNEQFF
CDR3 DNA: TGTGCCAGCAGCCCAGGTGGAGCGGGGGGACAGAATGAGCAGTTCTTC
J gene: TRBJ2-1
V gene: TRBV7-9
D gene: TRBD2
clone size: once

CDR3 protein: CASGGGGSARYTF
CDR3 DNA: TGTGCTAGTGGTGGGGGGGGATCGGCACGCTACACCTTC
J gene: TRBJ1-2
V gene: TRBV12-5
D gene: -
clone size: few

CDR3 protein: CASSLPLGQGTRTYF
CDR3 DNA: TGTGCCAGCAGTCTCCCCCTTGGGCAGGGCACACGAACATACTTT
J gene: TRBJ1-1
V gene: TRBV28
D gene: -
clone size: -

CDR3 protein: CASSAGQGADGELFF
CDR3 DNA: TGCGCCAGCAGTGCGGGTCAGGGGGCCGACGGGGAGCTGTTTTTT
J gene: TRBJ2-2
V gene: TRBV10-2
D gene: TRBD1
clone size: -